This T cell receptor beta chain comes out of a study of blood T cell repertoires in COVID-19. As for the study in general: Both acute and convalescent COVID-19 samples were obtained from the United States, Italy and Spain. T cells, B-cell-depleted T cells, or PBMCs provided the cDNA or gDNA that served as material.

The authors' processing: Amplifying reference gene primers gave estimates of nucleated cell counts. This table comes from immunoSEQ multiplex PCR, and its TCRdb copy is limited to in-frame clones, with some not included. That table gives V, J and clone size, and the DNA gave D and trimming. The sample contains approximately 85,000 clones, 70% to 90% of which appear only once. V was shortened by 5 bases and J by 8 bases, with 15 bases between the two germline ends. CDR3 length: 14 amino acids. Germline V CDR1 and CDR2: MGHRA, YSYEKL. V and J are TRBV4-1 and TRBJ1-4; a possible D gene is TRBD1 (6 bases). The specimen was peripheral blood. The sequence derives from a human donor in a cohort sampled during active COVID-19. CDR3 sequence (DNA): TGCGCCAGCAGCTTAAGCAGGGGCGGGGAAAAACTGTTTTTT. It encodes CASSLSRGGEKLFF.